This T cell receptor (beta chain) was observed in a study of T cells in Graves' hyperthyroidism and ophthalmopathy. Diagnoses were made from clinical symptoms, serum measures (thyroxine and TRAb), thyroid ultrasound and orbital computed tomography. Study conclusions and caveats: A median about 6.5 months before onset, the model predicted ophthalmopathy. Most thyroid clonotypes expanded above 0.001 appeared in blood too.

TCR beta CDR3 region amplification was performed from RNA transcripts. An initial round of RT-PCR targeting the TCR CDR3 relied on the HTBI primer set. MiXCR was run by TCRdb on the multiplex PCR reads, yielding one entry per CDR3 protein. The table has roughly 300,000 distinct CDR3 sequences, around a sixth seen once; the top ten hold approximately 49%. The table lists this clonotype with many counts. The antigen is not known. V lost 2 bases and J lost 0, with 11 bases in between. Germline V gene lookup returns CDR1 SGDLS and CDR2 YYNGEE. The CDR3 has 15 amino acids. Sequenced sample: blood. This TCR derives from a woman in her forties or fifties with Graves' hyperthyroidism. The rearrangement uses TRBV9 and TRBJ1-1, with D possibly being TRBD1 (6 bases). In DNA, the CDR3 is TGTGCCAGCAGCGTCACGGGGGCTGTGAACACTGAAGCTTTCTTT. It encodes CASSVTGAVNTEAFF.